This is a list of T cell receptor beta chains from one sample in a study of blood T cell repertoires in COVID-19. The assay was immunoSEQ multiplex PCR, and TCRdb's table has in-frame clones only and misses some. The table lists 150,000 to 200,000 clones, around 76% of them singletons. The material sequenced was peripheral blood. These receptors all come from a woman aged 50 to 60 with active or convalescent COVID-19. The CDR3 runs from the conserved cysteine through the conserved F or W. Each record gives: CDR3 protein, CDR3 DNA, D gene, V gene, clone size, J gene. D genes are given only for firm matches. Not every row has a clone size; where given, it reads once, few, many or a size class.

CASSISPPGDRNTEAFF	TGTGCCAGTAGTATCAGTCCCCCGGGGGACAGGAACACTGAAGCTTTCTTT	TRBD1	TRBV19	.	TRBJ1-1
CASSMTETPPGYTF	TGTGCCAGCAGTATGACAGAAACTCCTCCTGGCTACACCTTC	.	TRBV28	.	TRBJ1-2
CASSSRTDSNTEAFF	TGTGCCAGTAGTTCTCGGACAGATTCCAACACTGAAGCTTTCTTT	.	TRBV19	.	TRBJ1-1
CATGGLNTEAFF	TGTGCCACCGGGGGTCTGAACACTGAAGCTTTCTTT	.	TRBV6-5	.	TRBJ1-1
CASSQDGGVTSGANVLTF	TGCGCCAGCAGCCAAGATGGAGGGGTTACCTCTGGGGCCAACGTCCTGACTTTC	.	TRBV4-1	.	TRBJ2-6
CASSSREWNTEAFF	TGTGCCAGCAGCTCCCGGGAGTGGAACACTGAAGCTTTCTTT	.	TRBV7-4	.	TRBJ1-1
CASSLHRSMNTEAFF	TGTGCCAGCAGCTTACACAGATCCATGAACACTGAAGCTTTCTTT	.	TRBV11-1	.	TRBJ1-1
CATGAPGRRYNEQFF	TGTGCCACCGGGGCCCCGGGCAGAAGATACAATGAGCAGTTCTTC	.	TRBV24-1	.	TRBJ2-1
CASSGRGQDEKLFF	TGTGCCAGCAGTGGACGGGGACAGGATGAAAAACTGTTTTTT	TRBD1	TRBV25-1	few	TRBJ1-4
CASSFQGNYGYTF	TGTGCCAGCAGCTTCCAGGGTAACTATGGCTACACCTTC	.	TRBV6-6	.	TRBJ1-2
CASSPGQLYEQYF	TGTGCCAGCAGTCCGGGACAGCTCTACGAGCAGTACTTC	TRBD1	TRBV6-6	.	TRBJ2-7
CAISEPSYGYTF	TGTGCCATCAGTGAGCCTAGCTATGGCTACACCTTC	.	TRBV10-3	.	TRBJ1-2
CASSQDRRGTYNEQFF	TGTGCCAGCAGCCAAGATCGTCGGGGGACCTACAATGAGCAGTTCTTC	.	TRBV4-2	.	TRBJ2-1
CASSPSGGRSTYEQYF	TGTGCCAGCAGCCCCTCGGGGGGGCGATCAACCTACGAGCAGTACTTC	TRBD2	TRBV5-4	.	TRBJ2-7
CASSLVRRLAGADTGELFF	TGTGCCAGCAGCTTAGTACGGAGACTAGCGGGAGCGGACACCGGGGAGCTGTTTTTT	TRBD2	TRBV11-2	.	TRBJ2-2
CASSRISRPTGELFF	TGTGCCAGCAGCCGAATATCCAGGCCAACCGGGGAGCTGTTTTTT	.	TRBV5-5	.	TRBJ2-2
CSASFGGRSTDTQYF	TGCAGTGCTAGTTTCGGGGGTAGGAGCACAGATACGCAGTATTTT	.	TRBV20-1	.	TRBJ2-3
CASSIGQNNEQFF	TGTGCCAGTAGTATCGGACAGAACAATGAGCAGTTCTTC	.	TRBV19	.	TRBJ2-1
CASSLGGAGYEQYF	TGTGCCAGCAGTTTGGGAGGGGCGGGCTACGAGCAGTACTTC	TRBD2	TRBV28	.	TRBJ2-7
CASTPRAGGTDTQYF	TGCGCCAGCACACCGAGGGCAGGGGGCACAGATACGCAGTATTTT	.	TRBV5-1	.	TRBJ2-3
CASSPWGQGDQPQHF	TGCGCCAGCTCTCCATGGGGACAGGGTGATCAGCCCCAGCATTTT	TRBD1	TRBV5-1	.	TRBJ1-5
CASSQGDRAEEKLFF	TGTGCCAGCAGCCAAGGGGACAGGGCAGAGGAAAAACTGTTTTTT	TRBD1	TRBV4-2	.	TRBJ1-4
CASSQGYSVSSYEQYF	TGTGCCAGCAGCCAAGGGTATAGCGTGAGCTCCTACGAGCAGTACTTC	.	TRBV4-2	.	TRBJ2-7